This T cell receptor (beta chain) stems from a study of blood T cell repertoires in COVID-19. Study information: Sample material is recorded as cDNA or gDNA derived from T cells, B-cell-depleted T cells, or PBMCs.

The assay was immunoSEQ multiplex PCR, and TCRdb's table has in-frame clones only and misses some. The sample contains 280,000 or so clones, roughly 87% of which appear only once. CDR1 SGHRS and CDR2 YFSETQ come from the germline V gene. Trimming removed 4 bases at V and 4 bases at J, with 9 bases between. The CDR3 contains 13 residues. The gene calls are TRBV5-1 and TRBJ1-5, with D uncertain. What was sequenced was peripheral blood. The TCR originated in a human donor in a cohort sampled during active COVID-19. The DNA for the CDR3 is TGCGCCAGCAGCCCCCAGATGAATCAGCCCCAGCATTTT. Residues: CASSPQMNQPQHF.